A selection of T cell receptor beta chains follows, all from one sample in a study of human T cells and chemical hapten exposure. TCRdb redid the calling of the RACE reads with MiXCR, one entry per CDR3 protein. The sample records approximately 84,000 distinct CDR3 sequences, 11% being singletons. This sample comprised whole blood, obtained in connection with sensitization to the hapten diphenylcyclopropenone (DPC). These TCRs come from a man in his late teens or twenties with alopecia areata. Some clones in this sample may be carry-over from other donors' samples. CDR3s include the opening cysteine and the closing phenylalanine or tryptophan. A D gene is named only where the DNA matches it firmly. Size values are once, few and many counts, or a class for expanded clones, and some rows have none.

many	.	TRBV12-3/TRBV12-4	TRBJ1-4	CASSLGQTLFEKLFF	TGTGCCAGCAGTTTAGGACAGACCTTATTTGAAAAACTGTTTTTT
.	.	TRBV4-1	TRBJ2-3	CASSQDQTTRGPDTQYF	TGCGCCAGCAGCCAAGATCAAACAACCCGGGGACCAGATACGCAGTATTTT
many	.	TRBV15	TRBJ2-2	CATSPGVDSNTGELFF	TGTGCCACCAGCCCAGGTGTGGACAGTAACACCGGGGAGCTGTTTTTT
.	.	TRBV2	TRBJ2-2	CACLGQSNTGELFF	TGTGCCTGTCTAGGACAAAGTAACACCGGGGAGCTGTTTTTT
few	.	TRBV7-3	TRBJ2-2	CASSRKVNTGELFF	TGTGCCAGCAGCCGGAAGGTTAACACCGGGGAGCTGTTTTTT
.	.	TRBV2	TRBJ2-6	CASRGYSGANVLTF	TGTGCCAGCAGAGGGTACTCTGGGGCCAACGTCCTGACTTTC
.	TRBD1	TRBV28	TRBJ2-1	CASSRRDRGRNEQFF	TGTGCCAGCAGTCGCCGGGACAGGGGTCGCAATGAGCAGTTCTTC
few	.	TRBV6-2/TRBV6-3	TRBJ1-5	CASSYDHYQPQHF	TGTGCCAGCAGTTACGACCACTATCAGCCCCAGCATTTT
few	.	TRBV28	TRBJ1-2	CATLQAYGYTF	TGTGCCACACTACAAGCCTATGGCTACACCTTC
many	TRBD1	TRBV14	TRBJ2-3	CASSHYGTGNTDTQYF	TGTGCCAGCAGCCATTACGGGACAGGCAACACAGATACGCAGTATTTT
once	.	TRBV3-1	TRBJ1-6	CARSQVGVFSPLHF	TGTGCCCGCAGCCAAGTCGGGGTATTCTCACCCCTCCACTTT
many	.	TRBV12-3/TRBV12-4	TRBJ1-6	CASSLADGTHSPLHF	TGTGCCAGCAGTTTAGCTGACGGGACTCACTCACCCCTCCACTTT
many	TRBD1	TRBV3-1	TRBJ1-2	CASSILTGAYTF	TGTGCCAGCAGCATATTGACAGGGGCCTACACCTTC
many	TRBD1	TRBV5-1	TRBJ2-5	CASSLGARQGMETQYF	TGCGCCAGCAGCTTGGGAGCAAGACAGGGTATGGAGACCCAGTACTTC
many	TRBD1	TRBV7-9	TRBJ1-2	CASSSTYRGGYGYTF	TGTGCCAGCAGCTCAACTTACAGGGGAGGCTATGGCTACACCTTC
.	.	TRBV4-3	TRBJ2-6	CASSQDPRSSGANVLTF	TGCGCCAGCAGCCAAGATCCCCGGAGCTCTGGGGCCAACGTCCTGACTTTC
.	.	TRBV29-1	TRBJ1-4	CSVEGEKLFF	TGCAGCGTTGAAGGTGAAAAACTGTTTTTT
.	TRBD2	TRBV6-2/TRBV6-3	TRBJ2-3	CASSYPRLAGSLRTDTQYF	TGTGCCAGCAGTTACCCTAGACTAGCGGGGAGCCTTCGCACAGATACGCAGTATTTT
few	TRBD2	TRBV20-1	TRBJ2-3	CSARLIAGGLVDTQYF	TGCAGTGCTAGACTAATAGCGGGGGGGCTGGTAGATACGCAGTATTTT
few	TRBD1	TRBV5-4	TRBJ1-1	CASQEGQTNTEAFF	TGTGCCAGCCAAGAGGGACAGACGAACACTGAAGCTTTCTTT
.	.	TRBV6-5	TRBJ1-6	CASSSRALRGSPLHF	TGTGCCAGCAGTTCACGGGCCCTTAGGGGTTCACCCCTCCACTTT
few	TRBD2	TRBV7-6	TRBJ2-1	CASSGPGLAPYNEQFF	TGTGCCAGCAGCGGACCGGGACTAGCGCCCTACAATGAGCAGTTCTTC
many	.	TRBV7-6	TRBJ1-5	CASSLESNQPQHF	TGTGCCAGCAGCTTGGAAAGCAATCAGCCCCAGCATTTT
few	TRBD1	TRBV4-3	TRBJ1-2	CASSQDFGTGYGYTF	TGCGCCAGCAGCCAAGATTTCGGGACAGGCTATGGCTACACCTTC
few	TRBD1	TRBV3-1	TRBJ2-5	CASSRDRGTRQETQYF	TGTGCCAGCAGCCGGGACAGGGGTACCAGACAAGAGACCCAGTACTTC
few	.	TRBV7-2	TRBJ1-3	CASSSDVSGNTIYF	TGTGCCAGCAGCTCCGACGTCTCTGGAAACACCATATATTTT
many	.	TRBV11-2	TRBJ1-6	CASSLRPRPLHF	TGTGCCAGCAGCTTACGCCCCAGGCCCCTCCACTTT
many	TRBD2	TRBV20-1	TRBJ2-7	CSAPRGGTGQYF	TGCAGTGCCCCCCGGGGGGGGACTGGGCAGTACTTC
.	.	TRBV9	TRBJ1-2	CASSQKTPTSYGYTF	TGTGCCAGCAGCCAGAAGACACCTACTTCGTATGGCTACACCTTC
.	.	TRBV7-7	TRBJ1-1	CASRPWGVNTEAFF	TGTGCCAGCAGGCCCTGGGGGGTCAACACTGAAGCTTTCTTT
few	.	TRBV19	TRBJ1-2	CASKAGIGGSGYTF	TGTGCCAGTAAAGCAGGGATCGGGGGGTCTGGCTACACCTTC
.	.	TRBV9	TRBJ2-7	CASSAWTTSEQYF	TGTGCCAGCAGCGCCTGGACAACCTCCGAGCAGTACTTC
many	.	TRBV5-1	TRBJ2-3	CASSLVPDTDTQYF	TGCGCCAGCAGCTTGGTGCCAGACACAGATACGCAGTATTTT